This is a list of T cell receptor beta chains from one sample in a study of blood T cell repertoires in COVID-19. TCRdb's table, derived via immunoSEQ multiplex PCR, lists solely in-frame clones and lacks some. The repertoire includes some 260,000 clones, roughly 88% of them detected once, and roughly 10% sits in the top ten. Material for sequencing was peripheral blood. These receptors were collected from a woman aged 70-85 years with COVID-19, enrolled during active disease. Both conserved end residues are trimmed from each CDR3.

v_call	j_call	cdr3_aa
TRBV5-1	TRBJ1-1	ASSRIFGGPRTKNTEAF
TRBV6-5	TRBJ1-4	ASARGKTNEKLF
TRBV28	TRBJ1-2	ASSFLTRTGAHYGYT
TRBV7-6	TRBJ2-5	ASSLQEETQY
TRBV19	TRBJ1-5	ASRTPRLYQPQH
TRBV4-1	TRBJ1-5	ASSLDTRNQPQH
TRBV20-1	TRBJ2-1	SASGGQGDGHEQF
TRBV4-3	TRBJ1-2	ASSQVSSGILSYGYT
TRBV4-1	TRBJ2-1	ASSQARATFNEQF
TRBV7-2	TRBJ2-1	ASSLAWQGSNEQF
TRBV4-2	TRBJ2-3	ASSPGLAGVTDTQY
TRBV9	TRBJ2-1	ASSSQGNGDRAGHEQF
TRBV30	TRBJ1-4	AWSPATGDEKLF
TRBV5-1	TRBJ1-1	ASSQTGGQDTEAF
TRBV2	TRBJ2-7	ASVRGGSSYEQY
TRBV6-1	TRBJ1-5	ASSESRGQQSSTRQPQH
TRBV5-6	TRBJ1-2	ASSQLTTGVSNYGYT
TRBV2	TRBJ2-7	ASSVIGLAGGEQY
TRBV5-4	TRBJ2-1	ASTPGVVGLGEQF
TRBV24-1	TRBJ2-3	ATSDLGRTDTQY
TRBV9	TRBJ2-7	ASSATSGSASEQY
TRBV5-1	TRBJ2-1	ASSRDRTSLNEQF
TRBV6-2/TRBV6-3	TRBJ2-7	ASGQKPLEQY
TRBV6-5	TRBJ2-1	ARPGRDNEQF
TRBV11-3	TRBJ2-3	ASSSLTRDGSTDTQY
TRBV7-9	TRBJ2-7	ASSLRSGPGSGEQY
TRBV10-3	TRBJ1-4	AISNLPKEKLF
TRBV12-3/TRBV12-4	TRBJ1-2	ASSPTGRNGYT
TRBV4-1	TRBJ1-5	ASSEAGSYSNQPQH
TRBV5-4	TRBJ1-1	ASSLWASEEAF
TRBV30	TRBJ1-1	AWSGGGDTEAF
TRBV18	TRBJ2-3	ASSRRDRDRDTQY
TRBV19	TRBJ2-2	ASSAGLAGGPGELF
TRBV6-6	TRBJ1-6	ASSLITGNSPLH
TRBV5-1	TRBJ1-2	ASSRRDGNYGYT
TRBV6-5	TRBJ1-6	ASSSGSPLH
TRBV19	TRBJ2-5	ASSSVYGETQY